A selection of T cell receptor beta chains follows, all from one sample in a study of CD8+ T cells in alopecia areata. Generated by immunoSEQ multiplex PCR, the TCRdb table keeps only in-frame clones and is missing some. This sample carries 170,000 or so clones, 55% to 75% of them seen once, and the ten largest clones take 0.9% to 1%. Sequencing was performed on CD4+ T cells sorted from blood, taken at week 4, from a patient treated with tofacitinib. These receptors all stem from a human donor with alopecia areata. The CDR3 runs from the conserved cysteine through the conserved F or W. Fields, in order: V gene, D gene, clone size, J gene, CDR3 protein, CDR3 DNA. A D gene is named only where the DNA matches it firmly. Size values are once, few and many counts, or a class for expanded clones, and some rows have none.

v_call: TRBV30
d_call: .
clone_size: .
j_call: TRBJ1-4
cdr3_aa: CAWGLGVGEKLFF
cdr3_nt: TGTGCCTGGGGTCTGGGAGTAGGTGAAAAACTGTTTTTT

v_call: TRBV30
d_call: .
clone_size: .
j_call: TRBJ1-6
cdr3_aa: CAWSLPGQFDNSPLHF
cdr3_nt: TGTGCCTGGAGCCTCCCGGGGCAGTTTGATAATTCACCCCTCCACTTT

v_call: TRBV7-8
d_call: .
clone_size: .
j_call: TRBJ2-7
cdr3_aa: CASSLGQVASYEQYF
cdr3_nt: TGTGCCAGCAGCTTAGGACAGGTAGCCTCCTACGAGCAGTACTTC

v_call: TRBV19
d_call: .
clone_size: .
j_call: TRBJ2-7
cdr3_aa: CASSIAVTAYEQYF
cdr3_nt: TGTGCCAGTAGTATAGCAGTGACAGCCTACGAGCAGTACTTC

v_call: TRBV29-1
d_call: TRBD1
clone_size: .
j_call: TRBJ1-1
cdr3_aa: CSVTGQARGEAFF
cdr3_nt: TGCAGCGTCACAGGACAGGCGAGGGGGGAAGCTTTCTTT

v_call: TRBV27
d_call: .
clone_size: .
j_call: TRBJ1-2
cdr3_aa: CASSLSIGVLGGYTF
cdr3_nt: TGTGCCAGCAGTTTATCGATTGGGGTACTTGGAGGCTACACCTTC

v_call: TRBV10-3
d_call: .
clone_size: .
j_call: TRBJ2-7
cdr3_aa: CAITPEGTSIGEQYF
cdr3_nt: TGTGCCATCACTCCGGAGGGCACCTCCATAGGCGAGCAGTACTTC

v_call: TRBV25-1
d_call: .
clone_size: .
j_call: TRBJ1-6
cdr3_aa: CASSGVGPSPLHF
cdr3_nt: TGTGCCAGCAGTGGTGTCGGTCCTTCACCCCTCCACTTT

v_call: TRBV25-1
d_call: .
clone_size: .
j_call: TRBJ2-2
cdr3_aa: CASHHENTGELFF
cdr3_nt: TGTGCCAGTCATCACGAAAACACCGGGGAGCTGTTTTTT

v_call: TRBV5-1
d_call: .
clone_size: .
j_call: TRBJ2-7
cdr3_aa: CASSGTYEQYF
cdr3_nt: TGCGCCAGCAGCGGTACTTACGAGCAGTACTTC

v_call: TRBV5-6
d_call: .
clone_size: many
j_call: TRBJ2-3
cdr3_aa: CASSPGGADTQYF
cdr3_nt: TGTGCCAGCAGCCCGGGTGGTGCGGATACGCAGTATTTT

v_call: TRBV30
d_call: .
clone_size: .
j_call: TRBJ1-6
cdr3_aa: CAWTGSSLDSPLHF
cdr3_nt: TGTGCCTGGACAGGTTCATCCCTGGATTCACCCCTCCACTTT

v_call: TRBV10-3
d_call: .
clone_size: few
j_call: TRBJ1-6
cdr3_aa: CAISRGLDNSPLHF
cdr3_nt: TGTGCCATCAGTCGGGGCTTGGATAATTCACCCCTCCACTTT

v_call: TRBV30
d_call: .
clone_size: .
j_call: TRBJ1-2
cdr3_aa: CAWSSRVAYGYTF
cdr3_nt: TGTGCCTGGAGTAGCAGGGTAGCCTATGGCTACACCTTC

v_call: TRBV7-2
d_call: TRBD2
clone_size: .
j_call: TRBJ2-3
cdr3_aa: CASSLVPSGGLRYTQYF
cdr3_nt: TGTGCCAGCAGCTTAGTTCCTAGCGGGGGCCTCCGGTATACGCAGTATTTT

v_call: TRBV29-1
d_call: .
clone_size: .
j_call: TRBJ2-5
cdr3_aa: CSVVLGETQYF
cdr3_nt: TGCAGCGTTGTTCTGGGAGAGACCCAGTACTTC

v_call: TRBV30
d_call: .
clone_size: .
j_call: TRBJ1-6
cdr3_aa: CASRVSYNSPLHF
cdr3_nt: TGTGCCTCCAGGGTCTCCTATAATTCACCCCTCCACTTT

v_call: TRBV6-5
d_call: .
clone_size: .
j_call: TRBJ2-5
cdr3_aa: CASSAPRGAGETQYF
cdr3_nt: TGTGCCAGCAGCGCCCCGAGGGGGGCTGGAGAGACCCAGTACTTC

v_call: TRBV29-1
d_call: TRBD2
clone_size: .
j_call: TRBJ2-5
cdr3_aa: CSVKRGEETQYF
cdr3_nt: TGCAGCGTTAAGCGGGGGGAAGAGACCCAGTACTTC

v_call: TRBV27
d_call: .
clone_size: .
j_call: TRBJ1-6
cdr3_aa: CASRLTWVSPLHF
cdr3_nt: TGTGCCAGCAGATTGACATGGGTTTCACCCCTCCACTTT

v_call: TRBV29-1
d_call: TRBD1
clone_size: .
j_call: TRBJ1-1
cdr3_aa: CSVDPGGVEAFF
cdr3_nt: TGCAGCGTTGACCCAGGGGGCGTAGAAGCTTTCTTT